Each of the 6 T cell receptor beta chains below was sequenced from the same sample in a study of cytotoxic CD8 clonotypes in ibrutinib-treated CLL. TCRdb's copy holds only in-frame clones and misses some; the assay was immunoSEQ multiplex PCR. The sample comprises about 200,000 clones, around 70% of which are singletons, and 5.9% rests with the top ten. Material: PBMCs, obtained after 12 months of ibrutinib treatment. These receptors were taken from a human donor with chronic lymphocytic leukemia.

This clone was observed once. V gene TRBV25-1 combines with J gene TRBJ2-1; 12 nucleotides agree with TRBD2. Per germline, CDR1 MGHDK and CDR2 SYGVNS. Trimming took 2 bases from V and 8 from J; bases not matched to a gene: 1. The CDR3 consists of 14 residues. The chain's CDR3 is CASSELAGGDEQFF. CDR3 DNA sequence: TGTGCCAGCAGTGAACTAGCGGGGGGGGATGAGCAGTTCTTC.

This sequence joins TRBV6-6 and TRBJ1-3; TRBD1 agrees at 8 bases. CDR3 size: 16 residues. In germline, CDR1 is MNHNY, CDR2 SVGAGI (reference sequence). After removal of 9 bases from V and 1 base from J, the junction contained 11 bases not matched to a gene. The CDR3 loop is CASYNQGARSGNTIYF. The CDR3 DNA reads TGTGCCAGTTATAATCAGGGGGCTAGGTCTGGAAACACCATATATTTT.

This clone was counted a single time. The J gene is TRBJ2-3, the V gene TRBV19, with TRBD2 matching 10 bases. V lost 9 bases and J lost 1; bases outside the gene matches: 7. This CDR3 is built from 15 residues. The V gene's germline CDR1 is LNHDA and CDR2 SQIVND (reference sequence). CDR3 protein: CASDPLAGGTDTQYF. The CDR3 coding sequence is TGTGCCAGCGACCCCCTAGCGGGAGGCACAGATACGCAGTATTTT.

J is TRBJ1-4 and V is TRBV18; D may be TRBD1 (6 bases). This CDR3 region has 13 residues. Germline V gene data show CDR1 as KGHSH and CDR2 as LQKENI. Trimming removed 5 bases at V and 7 bases at J, with 11 bases between. CDR3 nucleotide sequence: TGTGCCAGCTCAGTTCAGGGGTCTGAAAAACTGTTTTTT. This encodes CASSVQGSEKLFF.

The chain couples TRBV2 to TRBJ2-7, with TRBD1 matching 7 bases. The CDR3 consists of 14 residues. In germline, CDR1 is SNHLY, CDR2 FYNNEI. V lost 5 bases to trimming and J lost 2 bases; unmatched junction nucleotides: 6. The CDR3 bases are TGTGCCAGCAGTAGGACAGGAGCGACCTACGAGCAGTACTTC. Translating gives CASSRTGATYEQYF. The full variable domain, rest sourced from reference TRBV2 and TRBJ2-7, is EPEVTQTPSHQVTQMGQEVILRCVPISNHLYFYWYRQILGQKVEFLVSFYNNEISEKSEIFDDQFSVERPDGSNFTLKIRSTKLEDSAMYFCASSRTGATYEQYFGPGTRLTVT.

There are a few counts of this clone. The rearrangement links TRBV5-1 to TRBJ2-7, with a weak D call TRBD1 (5 bases). The germline V and J ends were trimmed by 0 bases and 1 base, with 11 bases remaining between them. The CDR3 is 15 residues long. Germline values: CDR1 SGHRS, CDR2 YFSETQ. The CDR3 loop reads CASSLVWQGSYEQYF. The CDR3 coding sequence is TGCGCCAGCAGCTTGGTATGGCAGGGTTCCTACGAGCAGTACTTC.